The T cell receptor (beta chain) under discussion was sequenced for a study of blood T cell repertoires in COVID-19. Study-wide context: Sites across the United States, Italy and Spain contributed samples from acute and convalescent COVID-19. Nucleic acid was either cDNA or gDNA, and it came from T cells, B-cell-depleted T cells, or PBMCs.

Cohort allocation depended upon clinical history that participants reported. In the study's own analysis: Cell counts per sample came from amplifying reference gene primers. Profiled with immunoSEQ multiplex PCR; TCRdb holds only in-frame clones, not every one. That table supplies the V and J calls and clone size; D and trimming were determined from the DNA. The table shows some 130,000 clones, with about four fifths occurring only once. Deletions cut 2 bases from V and 7 bases from J, with 7 bases between. The CDR3 totals 12 residues. Germline loops: CDR1 SGHDT, CDR2 YYEEEE. This rearrangement joins TRBV5-6 to TRBJ1-5; D uncertain. This sequence was found in a man in his forties or fifties with acute COVID-19. Sequenced: PBMCs or T cells enriched from blood (not recorded which). The CDR3 coding sequence is TGTGCCAGCAGCTTCGGGTCACAGCCCCAGCATTTT. This gives the protein CASSFGSQPQHF.